Listed below are T cell receptor beta chains from one sample, sequenced in a study of shared T cell receptors in the human thymus. Repertoires were generated with immunoSEQ multiplex PCR, while TCRdb's copy carries only in-frame clones and drops some. The repertoire has hundreds of thousands of clones, approximately 89% of them found once; the top ten carry over 0.008%. The same specimen was also included in a second study, on human thymus T cells.

Sequenced sample: thymocytes. These receptors originate from a boy in the first two years of life with a congenital heart defect. CDR3s include the opening cysteine and the closing phenylalanine or tryptophan. Each record gives: CDR3 protein, CDR3 DNA, D gene, V gene, J gene, clone size. The D gene is left open where the match is weak. The listing skips clone size in some rows; elsewhere it reads once, few, many or a size class.

CASSGNGRDRVGDGYTF	TGTGCCAGCAGTGGGAATGGGCGGGACAGGGTCGGAGATGGCTACACCTTC	TRBD1	TRBV6-1	TRBJ1-2	-
CASSQDGLAGASRDEQYF	TGCGCCAGCAGCCAAGATGGGCTAGCGGGAGCGTCGCGCGACGAGCAGTACTTC	TRBD2	TRBV4-3	TRBJ2-7	-
CASSFIAALRNTEAFF	TGTGCCAGCAGCTTTATTGCGGCCCTCAGGAACACTGAAGCTTTCTTT	-	TRBV5-8	TRBJ1-1	-
CASRGRVEKLFF	TGTGCCAGCAGGGGGCGAGTGGAAAAACTGTTTTTT	-	TRBV28	TRBJ1-4	-
CASSLPLAADTQYF	TGTGCCAGCAGTTTGCCTCTGGCGGCAGATACGCAGTATTTT	-	TRBV28	TRBJ2-3	-
CASSIGWTGAFRSSGNTIYF	TGTGCCAGTAGTATAGGATGGACAGGGGCCTTTCGAAGCTCTGGAAACACCATATATTTT	TRBD1	TRBV19	TRBJ1-3	-
CASSPQGSRMNTEAFF	TGTGCCAGCAGCCCACAGGGAAGTAGAATGAACACTGAAGCTTTCTTT	-	TRBV7-6	TRBJ1-1	-
CASSLQGVRYEQYF	TGCGCCAGCAGCTTGCAGGGGGTCAGGTACGAGCAGTACTTC	TRBD1	TRBV5-1	TRBJ2-7	once
CASSEGPREGHEQYF	TGTGCCAGCAGTGAAGGTCCCCGGGAAGGCCACGAGCAGTACTTC	-	TRBV6-1	TRBJ2-7	few
CASRTAHSPLHF	TGTGCCTCGCGGACAGCTCACTCCCCCCTCCACTTT	-	TRBV27	TRBJ1-6	-
CATSRVCEISGANVLTF	TGTGCCACCAGCAGAGTCTGTGAGATCTCTGGGGCCAACGTCCTGACTTTC	-	TRBV15	TRBJ2-6	-
CASSLVGQGSGNTIYF	TGCGCCAGCAGCTTGGTGGGACAGGGATCTGGAAACACCATATATTTT	TRBD1	TRBV5-1	TRBJ1-3	-
CASSTAWGDEQFF	TGTGCCAGCAGCACCGCGTGGGGGGATGAGCAGTTCTTC	-	TRBV7-9	TRBJ2-1	-
CASSLSGGQGTSNQPQHF	TGTGCCAGCAGCTTGTCGGGTGGACAGGGCACGAGCAATCAGCCCCAGCATTTT	TRBD1	TRBV5-5	TRBJ1-5	-
CASNTGSRDTDTQYF	TGTGCCAGCAATACTGGGAGTCGGGACACAGATACGCAGTATTTT	-	TRBV27	TRBJ2-3	few
CASSFFPPGTGGSDYGYTF	TGTGCCAGCAGTTTTTTCCCCCCCGGAACGGGGGGCTCTGACTATGGCTACACCTTC	-	TRBV7-8	TRBJ1-2	-
CASSPEKGVQPTSEQYF	TGTGCCAGCAGTCCAGAAAAGGGGGTCCAACCTACTTCCGAGCAGTACTTC	-	TRBV28	TRBJ2-7	-
CASRRGARANTEAFF	TGTGCCAGCAGGCGGGGGGCCAGGGCGAACACTGAAGCTTTCTTT	-	TRBV7-2	TRBJ1-1	-
CASREIAKNIQYF	TGTGCCAGCAGGGAGATAGCCAAAAACATTCAGTACTTC	-	TRBV5-5	TRBJ2-4	once
CASSVYGYRRGGWDTQYF	TGTGCCAGCAGTGTATATGGATATCGGCGGGGGGGATGGGATACGCAGTATTTT	TRBD2	TRBV6-1	TRBJ2-3	once
CSVEASLDEQFF	TGCAGCGTTGAAGCCAGTTTGGATGAGCAGTTCTTC	-	TRBV29-1	TRBJ2-1	-
CASSHGQGGANYGYTF	TGCGCCAGCAGCCATGGGCAGGGGGGCGCCAACTATGGCTACACCTTC	TRBD1	TRBV4-1	TRBJ1-2	-
CASRMNRDKSNQPQHF	TGTGCCAGCAGAATGAACAGGGATAAGAGCAATCAGCCCCAGCATTTT	-	TRBV5-8	TRBJ1-5	few
CASSYRRDRGRETQYF	TGTGCCAGCAGTTACCGCCGGGACAGGGGTCGGGAGACCCAGTACTTC	TRBD1	TRBV6-5	TRBJ2-5	-
CASSLPRQISYNEQFF	TGTGCCAGCAGCTTGCCACGACAGATCTCCTACAATGAGCAGTTCTTC	-	TRBV5-6	TRBJ2-1	once
CASSLGSGGAGRNEQFF	TGCGCCAGCAGCCTGGGCAGCGGGGGGGCCGGGAGGAATGAGCAGTTCTTC	TRBD2	TRBV10-2	TRBJ2-1	-
CATRQGRLNTEAFF	TGTGCCACCAGACAGGGGAGGTTAAACACTGAAGCTTTCTTT	TRBD1	TRBV6-1	TRBJ1-1	once
CASSLVTSGTYEQYF	TGTGCCAGCAGCTTAGTCACTAGCGGGACCTACGAGCAGTACTTC	TRBD2	TRBV11-2	TRBJ2-7	-
CASRGLQDPYEQYF	TGTGCCAGCAGGGGCTTACAGGACCCCTACGAGCAGTACTTC	-	TRBV6-6	TRBJ2-7	once
CASSLASISYEQYF	TGTGCCAGCAGCTTAGCGTCTATTTCCTACGAGCAGTACTTC	-	TRBV11-2	TRBJ2-7	-
CASSLAGQFGVYEQYF	TGTGCCAGCAGTTTAGCCGGACAGTTTGGGGTATACGAGCAGTACTTC	-	TRBV28	TRBJ2-7	-
CASSKDSGNQPQHF	TGCGCCAGCAGTAAGGACTCTGGCAATCAGCCCCAGCATTTT	-	TRBV10-1	TRBJ1-5	-
CASSSSHRGLTDTQYF	TGTGCCAGCAGCTCCTCCCACAGGGGGCTCACAGATACGCAGTATTTT	TRBD1	TRBV11-3	TRBJ2-3	-
CASSLRDRGTYNEQFF	TGTGCCAGCAGCCTAAGGGACAGGGGGACGTACAATGAGCAGTTCTTC	TRBD1	TRBV7-9	TRBJ2-1	-
CASSLGIVAGGVTDTQYF	TGTGCCAGCAGCTTAGGAATAGTAGCGGGGGGGGTTACAGATACGCAGTATTTT	TRBD2	TRBV7-6	TRBJ2-3	once
CASSDSASGGNEQFF	TGTGCCAGCAGTGACTCAGCTAGCGGGGGCAATGAGCAGTTCTTC	TRBD2	TRBV6-4	TRBJ2-1	-
CAWSTRIEQYF	TGTGCCTGGAGTACGAGAATCGAGCAGTACTTC	-	TRBV30	TRBJ2-7	-
CASSLYTTPGDGNQPQHF	TGTGCCAGCAGTTTATACACGACCCCGGGGGATGGCAATCAGCCCCAGCATTTT	-	TRBV28	TRBJ1-5	-
CASRGGYSNQPQHF	TGTGCCAGCAGAGGGGGTTATAGCAATCAGCCCCAGCATTTT	-	TRBV6-1	TRBJ1-5	few
CASSQEVWTGNGSYEQYF	TGTGCCAGCAGCCAAGAGGTCTGGACAGGGAACGGCTCCTACGAGCAGTACTTC	TRBD1	TRBV14	TRBJ2-7	-
CASSPWTSGRVVAKNIQYF	TGTGCCAGCAGTCCATGGACTAGCGGGAGAGTTGTGGCCAAAAACATTCAGTACTTC	TRBD2	TRBV27	TRBJ2-4	-
CASSLAKVPRPGGSPLHF	TGTGCCAGCAGCTTAGCGAAAGTCCCCCGACCGGGGGGTTCACCCCTCCACTTT	-	TRBV11-2	TRBJ1-6	-
CASSTRQGRPDQPQHF	TGTGCCAGTAGTACAAGACAGGGGCGCCCCGATCAGCCCCAGCATTTT	TRBD1	TRBV19	TRBJ1-5	-
CASSLVVGVKDGYTF	TGTGCCAGCAGCTTGGTAGTAGGGGTGAAGGATGGCTACACCTTC	-	TRBV5-6	TRBJ1-2	-
CASSLLASSYEQYF	TGTGCCAGCAGTTTGCTAGCCAGCTCCTACGAGCAGTACTTC	-	TRBV27	TRBJ2-7	-
CASSCDRNYEQYF	TGTGCCAGCAGTTGTGACAGGAACTACGAGCAGTACTTC	-	TRBV7-2	TRBJ2-7	-
CAIRGDRGGKLFF	TGTGCCATCAGAGGGGACAGGGGGGGGAAACTGTTTTTT	TRBD1	TRBV10-3	TRBJ1-4	-
CASSQAHRGEPQHF	TGCGCCAGCAGCCAAGCTCATCGGGGGGAGCCCCAGCATTTT	-	TRBV4-1	TRBJ1-5	-
CASRARVADNEQFF	TGCGCCAGCAGAGCCCGGGTAGCGGACAATGAGCAGTTCTTC	-	TRBV10-1	TRBJ2-1	-
CASSLLGAKISPLHF	TGTGCCAGCAGTTTATTGGGGGCTAAGATTTCACCCCTCCACTTT	-	TRBV28	TRBJ1-6	-
CSVHKTSGGNEQFF	TGCAGCGTTCATAAGACTAGCGGGGGCAATGAGCAGTTCTTC	TRBD2	TRBV29-1	TRBJ2-1	-
CASSSRGYEQYF	TGTGCCAGCAGCTCCAGGGGCTACGAGCAGTACTTC	-	TRBV25-1	TRBJ2-7	-
CASSQEIFGKRGEQYF	TGTGCCAGCAGCCAAGAAATTTTCGGGAAACGGGGGGAGCAGTACTTC	-	TRBV14	TRBJ2-7	once
CASSPARLAGATSTDTQYF	TGTGCCAGCAGTCCGGCTAGACTAGCGGGGGCAACAAGCACAGATACGCAGTATTTT	TRBD2	TRBV27	TRBJ2-3	-
CASSSDYRDRGNTEAFF	TGTGCCAGCAGCTCAGATTACCGGGACAGGGGGAACACTGAAGCTTTCTTT	TRBD1	TRBV5-5	TRBJ1-1	-
CASSQDLGAGKDSPLHF	TGCGCCAGCAGCCAAGATTTGGGGGCGGGTAAAGACTCCCCCCTCCACTTT	-	TRBV4-3	TRBJ1-6	once
CASRHRVNTEAFF	TGTGCCAGCAGACACAGGGTTAACACTGAAGCTTTCTTT	-	TRBV6-6	TRBJ1-1	-